The entry below gives a single TCR beta chain sequence along with its context. What it binds is unknown. Original handling: In the immunoSEQ data, sequences were junction-only and lacked quality scores, so filtering differed. Here immunoSEQ multiplex PCR was the method, and the copy in TCRdb shows in-frame clones only, minus some. V, J and clone size derive from that table, while D and trimming were established from the DNA sequence. The sample holds 850,000 to 1,200,000 clones; more than 60% are singletons and the top ten take about 1.5%. These data originate in a study of shared clonotypes between healthy human individuals. As for the study in general: There were three CD4 naive, three CD4 memory, two CD8 naive and one CD8 memory plates per donor.

Germline CDR1 reads ENHRY; CDR2 reads SYGVKD. The V end lost 4 bases, the J end lost 4 bases, and 14 bases lay between the germline ends. The CDR3 covers 15 residues. General study points: Larger richness was generally estimated for naive than memory subsets.

This TCR came from a man aged 18 to 29 in good health. Sequences were obtained from memory CD4+ T cells sorted from blood. The subset denotes: CD45RA-negative fraction. V usage is TRBV10-3 and J usage is TRBJ1-5; D gene ambiguous. CDR3 sequence (DNA): TGTGCCATCAGTGCCATAGGGAATATTAATCAGCCCCAGCATTTT. It is translated as CAISAIGNINQPQHF.